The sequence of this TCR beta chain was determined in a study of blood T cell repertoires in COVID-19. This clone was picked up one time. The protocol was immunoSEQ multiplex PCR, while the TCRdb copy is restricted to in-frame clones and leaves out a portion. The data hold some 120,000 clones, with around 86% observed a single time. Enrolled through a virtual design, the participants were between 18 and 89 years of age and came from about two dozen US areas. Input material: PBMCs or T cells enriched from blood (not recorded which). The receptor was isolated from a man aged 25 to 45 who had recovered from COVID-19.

In DNA, the CDR3 is TGTGCCAGCAGTGAATTTGGACTAAACCCCCCAGATACGCAGTATTTT. Translating it yields CASSEFGLNPPDTQYF. The V call is TRBV6-1, the J call TRBJ2-3; D may be TRBD2 (6 bases). Germline lookup yields CDR1 MNHNS and CDR2 SASEGT. Trimming pared 2 bases from V and 4 bases from J, leaving 16 bases between. This CDR3 has 16 residues.